This T cell receptor beta chain was sequenced in a study of blood T cell repertoires in COVID-19. Overall study context: The origin of the acute and convalescent COVID-19 samples was the United States, Italy and Spain. The cDNA or gDNA used as material had been derived from T cells, B-cell-depleted T cells, or PBMCs.

V lost 0 bases to trimming and J lost 1 base, with 3 bases between them. In germline, CDR1 is SGHNT, CDR2 YENEEA. The length of the CDR3 is 13 residues. Sequencing used immunoSEQ multiplex PCR; TCRdb keeps in-frame clones, though not all of them. The sample has over 250,000 clones, 65% to 90% seen once; the top ten hold around 14%. This clonotype was obtained from a woman in her seventies with COVID-19, enrolled during active disease. V usage is TRBV11-3 and J usage is TRBJ1-1; no firm D call. Sequencing used peripheral blood. The CDR3 reads CASSLEQNTEAFF. The CDR3 nucleotides are TGTGCCAGCAGCTTAGAACAGAACACTGAAGCTTTCTTT.